Below, one T cell receptor beta chain is given with its context. The entry originates in a study of blood T cell repertoires in COVID-19. Study-level background: The United States, Italy and Spain were the sources of the acute and convalescent COVID-19 samples.

Germline assignment: CDR1 SGHNT and CDR2 YYREEE (reference sequence). Trimming shortened V by 0 bases and J by 6 bases, and 21 bases separated the two germline ends. This CDR3 region has 17 residues. In the original analysis: Scientists estimated how many nucleated cells there were by amplifying reference gene primers. Assay: immunoSEQ multiplex PCR; the TCRdb copy retains only in-frame clones and omits some. V, J and clone size reflect that table, while D and trimming were determined from the DNA. The sample holds 240,000 or so clones, about 86% seen once. The chain employs TRBV5-4 and TRBJ1-2; D is perhaps TRBD1 (6 bases). This receptor was obtained from a woman of 80 years or more with acute or convalescent COVID-19. Sequencing input: peripheral blood. The CDR3 bases are TGTGCCAGCAGCTTGGGAAGAGGGACACCGAAAGGGGATGGCTACACCTTC. Encoded protein: CASSLGRGTPKGDGYTF.